Following are 20 T cell receptor delta chains from one sample sequenced in a study of gamma-delta T cells after stem cell transplantation. TCRdb re-called clones from the RT-PCR reads via CATT. The sample includes 15,000 to 18,000 delta-chain clones, about 8.5% seen only once; the top ten take under 75%. Sequenced input: gamma-delta T cells. The receptor set was obtained from a human donor. It is not recorded whose cells these are; they may come from a transplant donor.

This clone was detected a few times. The TCRdb record carries a much larger clone's protein, which differs from this DNA's translation at residue 12; a read error is the likely cause, and the protein listed here is the DNA translation. V usage is TRDV2 and J usage is TRDJ1, with D possibly being TRDD3 (6 bases). The CDR3 covers 15 residues. Germline V gene data show CDR1 as GEAIGNYY and CDR2 as EKD. Written as DNA, the CDR3 is TGTGCCTGTGACATAGTCCGGGGGACACCCGATGAACTCATCTTT. It codes for CACDIVRGTPDELIF.

Relative to its sample, this clone is medium-sized. A read error likely explains this, since a far larger clone differs by one base. This sequence joins TRDV2 and TRDJ1; TRDD3 agrees at 9 bases. Germline lookup yields CDR1 GEAIGNYY and CDR2 EKD. The CDR3 runs 15 residues. CDR3 DNA: TGTGCCTGTGACACCGTGGGGGATAAAACCGATAACCTCATCTTT. Translating it yields CACDTVGDKTDNLIF.

As to this clone: The junction departs from the called germline gene at one end, perhaps through a read error. The chain employs TRDV2 and TRDJ3; TRDD3 aligns across 8 bases. Per germline, CDR1 GEAIGNYY and CDR2 EKD. CDR3 length: 20 amino acids. This chain's CDR3 is CACDTPDGGSSSCDTRPMIF. The CDR3 region has the DNA TGTGCCTGTGACACTCCCGATGGGGGATCCTCCTCCTGTGACACCCGCCCGATGATTTTC.

This chain joins TRDV1 and TRDJ1; the match to TRDD3 covers 13 bases. This CDR3 comprises 31 residues. Germline trimming cut 8 bases from V and 0 bases from J; bases unmatched to any gene: 51. Germline V lookup: CDR1 TSWWSYY, CDR2 QGS. CDR3 sequence: CALWPSKGPFLPITGGYGRSLTPWYTDKLIF. The CDR3 bases are TGTGCTCTTTGGCCCTCAAAGGGGCCCTTCCTACCAATTACTGGGGGATACGGGCGGTCCCTCACCCCCTGGTACACCGATAAACTCATCTTT.

Comment on this clone: The mismatch at residue 15 between this DNA's translation and the TCRdb protein of a much larger clone likely reflects a read error; the protein shown is translated from the DNA. The genes are TRDV2 and TRDJ1; 10 bases are shared with TRDD3. Germline CDR1 reads GEAIGNYY; CDR2 reads EKD. The junction had 19 bases not matched to a gene; V was cut back by 1 base and J by 0 bases. This CDR3 comprises 21 residues. CDR3 residues: CACDTLRVGDSGGYHTDKLIF. For the CDR3, the DNA is TGTGCCTGTGACACACTACGCGTTGGGGATTCTGGGGGATATCACACCGATAAACTCATCTTT.

Turning to this clone: Compared with germline, one end of the junction differs, possibly owing to a read error. J is TRDJ2 and V is TRDV1; 9 positions agree with TRDD3. The CDR3 runs 22 residues. Germline values: CDR1 TSWWSYY, CDR2 QGS. The CDR3 sequence: CALGKGILLKYGGILDLTALHF. The DNA for the CDR3 is TGTGCTCTTGGGAAGGGGATCCTACTGAAATACGGGGGGATACTGGACTTGACAGCACTACACTTC.

A few counts support this clone. Mismatch with germline at one junction end may stem from a read error. Other DNA sequences within the sample encode an identical CDR3. V usage is TRDV2 and J usage is TRDJ1; D uncertain. The CDR3 length is 19 residues. Per the germline V gene, CDR1 is GEAIGNYY and CDR2 is EKD. The CDR3 DNA reads TGTGCCTGTGACACCCTCCGAGGGACTGTTTCCCTTTCCACCGATAACCTCATCTTT. It specifies CACDTLRGTVSLSTDNLIF.

This clone ranks as medium-sized. Other DNA sequences in the same sample also yield this CDR3. This chain joins TRDV2 and TRDJ2; 8 nucleotides agree with TRDD3. Trimming took 0 bases from V and 4 from J; bases not matched to a gene: 6. The CDR3 has 16 amino acids. Germline CDR1 reads GEAIGNYY; CDR2 reads EKD. This CDR3 reads CACDTVGGDTTAQLFF. The CDR3, as DNA: TGTGCCTGTGACACCGTCGGCGGGGATACGACAGCACAACTCTTCTTT.

Turning to this clone: The TCRdb protein, from a much larger clone, departs from this DNA's translation at residue 8, likely by read error; the protein shown derives from the DNA. The chain links TRDV2 to TRDJ1, with 7 nucleotides matching TRDD3. CDR3 length: 20 residues. V lost 2 bases to trimming and J lost 0 bases; unmatched junction nucleotides: 20. CDR1 and CDR2 (germline): GEAIGNYY, EKD. The CDR3: CACDSLRTSSLGAYTDKLIF. CDR3 coding DNA: TGTGCCTGTGACAGCCTACGCACATCTTCCCTGGGGGCGTACACCGATAAACTCATCTTT.

This clone was detected only a few times. TCRdb attributes to this sequence the protein of a much larger clone, which differs from the DNA translation at residue 3; a read error is likely, and the protein displayed is translated from the DNA. The chain recombines TRDV2 with TRDJ1, with 11 bases matching TRDD3. This CDR3 comprises 21 residues. Germline V lookup: CDR1 GEAIGNYY, CDR2 EKD. The CDR3 coding sequence is TGTGCCGGTGACACCGTGTCGCTGGGGGATACTTCTACTCAATCCACCGATAAACTCATCTTT. This translates into CAGDTVSLGDTSTQSTDKLIF.

This clone was detected a few times. A far larger clone is one nucleotide away, so this likely arose from a read error. At the DNA level, this CDR3 is encoded by other sequences in the same sample as well. The rearrangement links TRDV2 to TRDJ1, with 7 bases fitting TRDD3. CDR1 is GEAIGNYY and CDR2 is EKD in the germline V gene. This CDR3 has 20 residues. The CDR3 spells CACDTLPSRAGGSYTDKLIF. In nucleotides, the CDR3 is TGTGCCTGTGACACTCTACCTTCTAGGGCTGGGGGCTCGTACACCGATAAGCTCATCTTT.

With regard to this clone: Since a far larger clone is one base different, this is likely a read error. The same CDR3 is also encoded by other DNA sequences in this sample. V is TRDV2 and J is TRDJ1; 8 positions agree with TRDD3. This CDR3 is built from 20 residues. Germline assignment: CDR1 GEAIGNYY and CDR2 EKD. J gave up 6 bases and V 0 bases, and 23 bases lay outside the gene matches. CDR3 amino acids: CACDTAEVLGAHRGAYKLIF. DNA for the CDR3: TGTGCCTGTGACACCGCTGAAGTACTGGGGGCTCACCGAGGAGCGTATAAACTCATCTTT.

In this sample, this clone turned up many times. The chain couples TRDV1 to TRDJ1, with TRDD3 identical over 13 bases. CDR1 and CDR2 from the germline V gene are TSWWSYY and QGS. The CDR3 sequence is 23 residues long. Germline trimming cut 2 bases from V and 0 bases from J; bases unmatched to any gene: 21. The CDR3 is CALGEVLPSRDWGIRLNTDKLIF. CDR3 nucleotide sequence: TGTGCTCTTGGGGAAGTTCTTCCCTCGCGCGACTGGGGGATACGCCTTAACACCGATAAACTCATCTTT.

Regarding this clone: TCRdb shows a much larger clone's protein in place of this DNA's translation, and the two differ at residue 8, likely through a read error; the protein shown is translated from the DNA. The CDR3 bases are TGTGCAGCAAGCGCAGGGGTGTCCCTGGGGAGTTGGGGGATACATTACACCGATAAACTCATCTTT. It translates to CAASAGVSLGSWGIHYTDKLIF. The V call is TRAV29/DV5, the J call TRDJ1, with TRDD3 matching over 10 bases. Losses at the gene ends were 0 bases for V and 0 bases for J; bases not matched to a gene: 23. Looked up from germline, CDR1 is NSMFDY and CDR2 is ISSIKDK. The CDR3 is 22 residues long. Variable domain in full (rest from reference TRAV29/DV5 and TRDJ1): DQQVKQNSPSLSVQEGRISILNCDYTNSMFDYFLWYKKYPAEGPTFLISISSIKDKNEDGRFTVFLNKSAKHLSLHIVPSQPGDSAVYFCAASAGVSLGSWGIHYTDKLIFGKGTRVTVEP.

Worth noting for this clone: A read error likely explains this, since a far larger clone differs by one base. Within the sample, other DNA sequences also encode this same CDR3. The chain recombines TRDV2 with TRDJ1, with D hard to call. Trimming cost V 1 base and J 1 base, with 15 bases left between them. Germline values: CDR1 GEAIGNYY, CDR2 EKD. The CDR3 is made up of 16 amino acids. The CDR3 coding sequence is TGTGCCTGTGACACGGTAGACACCCCCGGCACCGATAAACTCATCTTT. Its protein is CACDTVDTPGTDKLIF.

The sample holds a few counts of this clone. The TCRdb protein comes from a much larger clone and disagrees with this DNA's translation at residue 5, likely due to a read error; the protein given here is derived from the DNA. The chain recombines TRDV2 with TRDJ1, with D unresolved. CDR1 GEAIGNYY and CDR2 EKD come from the germline V gene. This CDR3 has 17 amino acids. Trimming pared 3 bases from V and 0 bases from J, leaving 19 bases between. Written as DNA, the CDR3 is TGTGCCTGTGACTCGTTGGCTGACACGGATTACACCGATAAACTCATCTTT. Translating it yields CACDSLADTDYTDKLIF.

Concerning this clone: With a far larger clone one base away, a read error is the likely cause. Other DNA variants within this sample encode the same CDR3. The rearrangement joins TRDV2 to TRDJ1; maybe TRDD3 (6 bases). V dropped 1 base and J dropped 2 bases, with 19 bases sitting between them. Germline V gene lookup returns CDR1 GEAIGNYY and CDR2 EKD. The CDR3 extends over 17 amino acids. CDR3 residues: CACDTVGDLAYTDKLIF. As DNA, the CDR3 is TGTGCCTGTGACACAGTCGGGGATCTGGCCTATACCGATAAACTCATCTTT.

Only one count was recorded for this clone. The CDR3 sequence: CAWDTVAGFSSAKTGGYAGPYTDKLIF. For the CDR3, the DNA is TGTGCATGGGACACAGTCGCCGGCTTTTCCTCCGCCAAAACTGGGGGATATGCGGGCCCGTACACCGATAAACTCATCTTT. V is TRDV2 and J is TRDJ1; 11 nucleotides align to TRDD3. Germline-derived CDR1 and CDR2 are GEAIGNYY and EKD. The length of the CDR3 is 27 residues.

This clone occurred a few times. TCRdb attributes to this sequence the protein of a much larger clone, which differs from the DNA translation at residues 13 and 14; a read error is likely, and the protein displayed is translated from the DNA. The chain combines TRDV2 with TRDJ3; D remains ambiguous. V lost 0 bases to trimming and J lost 12 bases, with 26 bases between them. The germline V gene has CDR1 GEAIGNYY and CDR2 EKD. CDR3 length: 19 residues. The CDR3 DNA is TGTGCCTGTGACACCGTCGAGGAATCCAGCTCCTGGAACATCCGACAGATGTTTTTC. Translated: CACDTVEESSSWNIRQMFF.

This clone was seen a few times. The TCRdb record carries a much larger clone's protein, which differs from this DNA's translation at residue 10; a read error is the likely cause, and the protein listed here is the DNA translation. The V gene is TRDV2, the J gene TRDJ1; D is unclear. Looked up from germline, CDR1 is GEAIGNYY and CDR2 is EKD. V lost 0 bases, J lost 1 base, and 23 bases lay in between. The CDR3 totals 19 residues. The CDR3 DNA is TGTGCCTGTGACACCCTACGAGGGACTAGTTCCCTTTCCACCGATAAACTCATCTTT. Translating it yields CACDTLRGTSSLSTDKLIF.